The 13 T cell receptor beta chains presented below share a single source sample, sequenced in a study of OX40 agonist ivuxolimab in advanced cancers. Sequencing used immunoSEQ multiplex PCR; TCRdb keeps in-frame clones, though not all of them. Of 72,000 or so clones listed, approximately 84% are singletons. The specimen comprised CD4+ or CD8+ T cells sorted from blood, sampled in a trial of the OX40 agonist ivuxolimab. The receptor source for this set is an adult with an advanced solid tumor such as melanoma, head and neck, liver or kidney cancer.

The chain recombines TRBV7-2 with TRBJ1-6, with TRBD1 as a possible D gene (5 bases). The germline gives CDR1 SGHTA, CDR2 FQGNSA. The CDR3 has 14 residues. V shed 1 base and J shed 6 bases, with 7 bases lying between them. CDR3 DNA sequence: TGTGCCAGCAGCTTAGTACAGGTTAATTCACCCCTCCACTTT. It specifies CASSLVQVNSPLHF.

This clone is a singleton in its sample. The chain carries TRBV19 and TRBJ1-1; the D is unclear. Germline values: CDR1 LNHDA, CDR2 SQIVND (reference sequence). V lost 6 bases, J lost 0 bases, and 11 bases lay in between. CDR3 length: 14 residues. CDR3 in amino acids: CASRPQSLNTEAFF. CDR3 bases: TGTGCCAGTAGGCCCCAGTCACTGAACACTGAAGCTTTCTTT.

This sequence joins TRBV9 and TRBJ2-2, with TRBD2 matching 14 bases. From germline, CDR1 is SGDLS and CDR2 YYNGEE. The length of the CDR3 is 21 residues. The J segment lost 0 bases and the V segment lost 0 bases, leaving 10 bases of the junction unmatched. The CDR3 DNA reads as TGTGCCAGCAGCGTAGCCCGATACGCGGGACTAGCGGGGGCGAACACCGGGGAGCTGTTTTTT. It is translated as CASSVARYAGLAGANTGELFF. The full variable domain, in which reference TRBV9 and TRBJ2-2 provide the parts outside the CDR3, is DSGVTQTPKHLITATGQRVTLRCSPRSGDLSVYWYQQSLDQGLQFLIQYYNGEERAKGNILERFSAQQFPDLHSELNLSSLELGDSALYFCASSVARYAGLAGANTGELFFGEGSRLTVL.

The chain combines TRBV6-1 with TRBJ1-6; maybe TRBD1 (6 bases). This CDR3 comprises 13 residues. V was pared by 6 bases and J by 7 bases, with 10 bases between. Germline V lookup: CDR1 MNHNS, CDR2 SASEGT. Here the CDR3 DNA reads TGTGCCAGCAGAGTTACAGGGAATTCACCCCTCCACTTT. Its translation: CASRVTGNSPLHF.

V gene TRBV15 combines with J gene TRBJ2-3, with D maybe TRBD2 (6 bases). V lost 1 base and J lost 2, with 13 bases in between. Looked up from germline, CDR1 is LNHNV and CDR2 is YYDKDF (reference sequence). CDR3 length: 16 residues. The chain's CDR3 is CATSRAEGQHTDTQYF. As DNA, the CDR3 is TGTGCCACCAGCAGAGCGGAGGGGCAGCACACAGATACGCAGTATTTT.

V gene TRBV5-4 combines with J gene TRBJ2-3; 9 positions agree with TRBD1. Germline V CDR1 and CDR2: SGHNT, YYREEE (reference sequence). This CDR3 is built from 15 residues. V was clipped by 2 bases and J by 5 bases; unmatched bases: 6. Here the CDR3 reads CASSFFGQGQDTQYF. CDR3 DNA: TGTGCCAGCAGCTTCTTCGGACAGGGGCAAGATACGCAGTATTTT.

The chain employs TRBV6-5 and TRBJ1-2; D uncertain. The V and J ends lost 2 bases and 4 bases respectively, with 11 bases between them. This CDR3 comprises 14 residues. Germline CDR1 and CDR2: MNHEY and SVGAGI. DNA of the CDR3: TGTGCCAGCAGTTACGAGCAGGTTGGCTATGGCTACACCTTC. Its protein product is CASSYEQVGYGYTF.

The rearrangement joins TRBV19 to TRBJ1-3; D unresolved. Germline CDR1 is LNHDA and CDR2 is SQIVND (reference sequence). Trimming removed 5 bases at V and 4 bases at J, with 9 bases between. The CDR3 is 13 residues long. The CDR3 loop reads CASSLGRGNTIYF. For the CDR3, the DNA is TGTGCCAGTAGTCTGGGCCGCGGAAACACCATATATTTT.

The chain employs TRBV19 and TRBJ1-5; TRBD1 might be the D (6 bases). Trimming removed 4 bases from V and 7 bases from J, with 17 bases in between. This CDR3 comprises 15 residues. Germline values: CDR1 LNHDA, CDR2 SQIVND (reference sequence). The CDR3 reads CASSSNREARQPQHF. Written as DNA, the CDR3 is TGTGCCAGTAGTAGCAACAGGGAAGCGCGGCAGCCCCAGCATTTT.

The rearrangement joins TRBV21-1 to TRBJ1-1; TRBD1, the table's D call, was not compared with the DNA. TRBV21-1 is assigned pseudogene status. This CDR3 has 14 residues. The CDR3 spells CASSKAQDNTEAFF. The DNA for the CDR3 is TGTGCCAGCAGCAAAGCTCAGGATAACACTGAAGCTTTCTTT.

This chain uses TRBV28 with TRBJ2-5; D tentatively fits TRBD1 or TRBD2 (5 bases each). The CDR3 is 13 residues long. Germline CDR1 reads MDHEN; CDR2 reads SYDVKM. The V end lost 10 bases, the J end lost 4 bases, and 16 bases lay between the germline ends. The CDR3 DNA reads as TGTGCCACGTCCCTCTCGGGACGAGAGACCCAGTACTTC. Translation: CATSLSGRETQYF.

This clone occurred once. The V call is TRBV29-1, the J call TRBJ2-2; 8 nucleotides agree with TRBD1. J lost 3 bases, V lost 2 bases, and 8 bases had no gene match. CDR1 SQVTM and CDR2 ANQGSEA come from the germline V gene. The CDR3 is 16 residues long. The CDR3 sequence is CSVEINRGIDTGELFF. The CDR3 nucleotides read TGCAGCGTTGAAATCAACAGGGGGATAGACACCGGGGAGCTGTTTTTT.

This chain joins TRBV29-1 and TRBJ2-2; 7 nucleotides agree with TRBD2. Germline loops: CDR1 SQVTM, CDR2 ANQGSEA. The CDR3 is 13 residues long. V was pared by 8 bases and J by 4 bases, with 7 bases of the junction left unmatched. The CDR3 protein is CSSQWEGTGELFF. The CDR3 DNA follows: TGCAGCTCCCAGTGGGAGGGCACCGGGGAGCTGTTTTTT.